The rows below give T cell receptor beta chains drawn from one sample of a study of T cell repertoires in cytomegalovirus infection. TCRdb re-called the reads through MiXCR, storing one row per CDR3 protein. The data contain fewer than 1,000,000 distinct CDR3 sequences, around a third of them singletons. Antigens of these TCRs are unknown. Sequenced material: cultured CD8+ T cells from PBMCs, taken from culture after CMV antigen stimulation. These receptors were collected from a human donor in good health (CMV status not recorded). Some clones in this sample may be carry-over from other donors' samples. CDR3s leave out the opening cysteine and the closing phenylalanine or tryptophan. Fields, in order: CDR3 protein, J gene, V gene, CDR3 length.

CDR3: ASSFRDTYTGELF
J: TRBJ2-2
V: TRBV7-2
length: 13

CDR3: ASSYSGRRAAGNSPLH
J: TRBJ1-6
V: TRBV6-6
length: 16

CDR3: ASSETSGGAHNEQF
J: TRBJ2-1
V: TRBV7-9
length: 14

CDR3: ASSQGRGAQGYGYT
J: TRBJ1-2
V: TRBV4-1
length: 14

CDR3: ASSVAGTGGNEQF
J: TRBJ2-1
V: TRBV6-1
length: 13

CDR3: ASSHPLGGGSADTQY
J: TRBJ2-3
V: TRBV4-1
length: 15

CDR3: ASSYRPGQGSDEQF
J: TRBJ2-1
V: TRBV6-2/TRBV6-3
length: 14

CDR3: ASSYSRGNTEAF
J: TRBJ1-1
V: TRBV6-2/TRBV6-3
length: 12

CDR3: ASSLDKGTYGPQH
J: TRBJ1-5
V: TRBV7-6
length: 13

CDR3: ATSTGVWTEAF
J: TRBJ1-1
V: TRBV15
length: 11

CDR3: ATSRGSSYNSPLH
J: TRBJ1-6
V: TRBV15
length: 13

CDR3: SARDLGGETQY
J: TRBJ2-5
V: TRBV20-1
length: 11

CDR3: ASSPWEGIYNEQF
J: TRBJ2-1
V: TRBV7-6
length: 13

CDR3: ASSRRRKNNEQF
J: TRBJ2-1
V: TRBV27
length: 12

CDR3: ASSQDLRGSTDTQY
J: TRBJ2-3
V: TRBV4-3
length: 14

CDR3: ASFRRTGGHYGYT
J: TRBJ1-2
V: TRBV5-6
length: 13

CDR3: ASSTRTSDNEQF
J: TRBJ2-1
V: TRBV27
length: 12

CDR3: ASSPGQEIAGGPENTQY
J: TRBJ2-3
V: TRBV12-3/TRBV12-4
length: 17

CDR3: ASSLEGQRGTEAF
J: TRBJ1-1
V: TRBV5-5
length: 13

CDR3: ASSLGSLVVGAF
J: TRBJ1-1
V: TRBV13
length: 12

CDR3: ASSSPGTGGYNEQF
J: TRBJ2-1
V: TRBV7-2
length: 14

CDR3: ASSQVGTGTGYT
J: TRBJ1-2
V: TRBV4-1
length: 12

CDR3: ASSQLTGSGELF
J: TRBJ2-2
V: TRBV4-1
length: 12

CDR3: ASSSRQGSTDTQY
J: TRBJ2-3
V: TRBV7-8
length: 13

CDR3: ASSLSSGGIQETQY
J: TRBJ2-5
V: TRBV27
length: 14

CDR3: ASQGDQVKLF
J: TRBJ2-2
V: TRBV2
length: 10

CDR3: ATPQGRGTEAF
J: TRBJ1-1
V: TRBV2
length: 11

CDR3: ASSFQGGAGQPQH
J: TRBJ1-5
V: TRBV27
length: 13

CDR3: ASSRVRVNEQF
J: TRBJ2-1
V: TRBV19
length: 11

CDR3: ASSPTGASYNSPLH
J: TRBJ1-6
V: TRBV4-1
length: 14

CDR3: ASRARGGQETQY
J: TRBJ2-5
V: TRBV19
length: 12

CDR3: ASSQDGSGGAFNYGYT
J: TRBJ1-2
V: TRBV14
length: 16

CDR3: ASRVGTGELF
J: TRBJ2-2
V: TRBV27
length: 10

CDR3: ASRGFVRDFFGANVLT
J: TRBJ2-6
V: TRBV6-8
length: 16

CDR3: SVFTGFYGYT
J: TRBJ1-2
V: TRBV29-1
length: 10

CDR3: ASQGLRAGGTDTQY
J: TRBJ2-3
V: TRBV7-9
length: 14

CDR3: ASSLTDGVYSNQPQH
J: TRBJ1-5
V: TRBV6-4
length: 15

CDR3: ASSDSFSSSYNEQF
J: TRBJ2-1
V: TRBV6-4
length: 14

CDR3: ASSLVHRGQENGYT
J: TRBJ1-2
V: TRBV7-8
length: 14

CDR3: ASSMRDRDTEAF
J: TRBJ1-1
V: TRBV19
length: 12

CDR3: ASRLGLAGGHTGELF
J: TRBJ2-2
V: TRBV6-8
length: 15

CDR3: ASSELRALQETQY
J: TRBJ2-5
V: TRBV6-1
length: 13

CDR3: ASSPTSAGELF
J: TRBJ2-2
V: TRBV7-6
length: 11

CDR3: ASSSPSDRVFYNEQF
J: TRBJ2-1
V: TRBV7-9
length: 15

CDR3: ASSLAQASYNEQF
J: TRBJ2-1
V: TRBV7-6
length: 13

CDR3: ASSYTGRGSGGPQH
J: TRBJ1-5
V: TRBV6-6
length: 14

CDR3: AIRTGDFSGANVLT
J: TRBJ2-6
V: TRBV10-3
length: 14

CDR3: ASSPTREDTQY
J: TRBJ2-3
V: TRBV7-6
length: 11

CDR3: ASSLSGLETQY
J: TRBJ2-5
V: TRBV27
length: 11

CDR3: ASRAAEPQETQY
J: TRBJ2-5
V: TRBV28
length: 12